What follows are 20 T cell receptor beta chains derived from one specimen sequenced in a study of T-cell memory formation after mild COVID-19. TCRdb redid the calling of the 5' RACE reads with MiXCR, one entry per CDR3 protein. This sample has 550,000 to 600,000 distinct CDR3 sequences, with less than 25% found just once. The sequenced sample was PBMCs or a T cell subset sorted from them (not recorded which). These receptors all stem from an adult woman who had mild COVID-19 (a few samples of this study predate the infection). Cell type and time point are not known.

There are a few counts of this clonotype. The chain has TRBV5-1 and TRBJ2-1, with TRBD2 matching over 7 bases. The CDR3 loop spans 16 amino acids. Germline V gives CDR1 SGHRS, CDR2 YFSETQ. The V and J ends lost 2 bases and 0 bases, in that order; junction bases with no gene match: 5. The CDR3 region is CASSLAGISSYNEQFF. Here the CDR3 DNA reads TGCGCCAGCAGCTTAGCGGGAATTAGCTCCTACAATGAGCAGTTCTTC.

This clonotype was found a few times. The gene calls are TRBV11-3 and TRBJ1-4, with D uncertain. Germline CDR1 and CDR2: SGHNT and YENEEA. Trimming removed 5 bases at V and 11 bases at J, with 18 bases between. CDR3 length: 14 residues. CDR3 sequence reads: CASSSGAGNGKLFF. In DNA, the CDR3 is TGTGCCAGCAGCAGCGGAGCGGGTAACGGGAAACTGTTTTTT.

This clonotype was seen more than once but under ten times. This chain joins TRBV20-1 and TRBJ1-5; D is undetermined. There are 15 residues in the CDR3. Germline assignment: CDR1 DFQATT and CDR2 SNEGSKA (reference sequence). The V gene lost 2 bases and the J gene lost 3 bases, with 14 bases spanning the gap. The CDR3 here is CSARPRNLNNQPQHF. CDR3 in DNA: TGCAGTGCTAGACCCAGGAACCTTAACAATCAGCCCCAGCATTTT.

This clonotype was detected a few times. The chain couples TRBV5-6 to TRBJ2-2; tentative D call: TRBD1 (5 bases). This CDR3 spans 15 amino acids. Looked up from germline, CDR1 is SGHDT and CDR2 is YYEEEE. V was trimmed by 2 bases and J by 1 base, leaving 9 bases between them. The CDR3 DNA reads as TGTGCCAGCAGCTTAATCGACAGGAACACCGGGGAGCTGTTTTTT. This gives the protein CASSLIDRNTGELFF.

The chain has TRBV5-1 and TRBJ2-3; weak D call: TRBD1 (6 bases). Germline CDR1 reads SGHRS; CDR2 reads YFSETQ. Trimming took 1 base from V and 5 from J, leaving 11 bases between them. This CDR3 has 14 amino acids. CDR3 region: CASSLSLGGDTQYF. In DNA form, the CDR3 reads TGCGCCAGCAGCTTGTCACTAGGGGGAGATACGCAGTATTTT.

This clonotype has just a few counts. This chain uses TRBV20-1 with TRBJ2-4; no definite D call. The V end lost 3 bases, the J end lost 0 bases, and 15 bases lay between the germline ends. Germline V gene lookup returns CDR1 DFQATT and CDR2 SNEGSKA (reference sequence). The CDR3 spans 16 residues. CDR3 sequence reads: CSASTLEALAKNIQYF. Here the CDR3 DNA reads TGCAGTGCTAGCACCCTCGAAGCCCTAGCCAAAAACATTCAGTACTTC.

This clonotype has a handful of counts. The chain has TRBV6-6 and TRBJ2-5, with 7 nucleotides matching TRBD1. Germline values: CDR1 MNHNY, CDR2 SVGAGI (reference sequence). V shed 7 bases, J shed 5 bases, and the junction held 7 bases outside the gene matches. The CDR3 extends over 13 amino acids. CDR3 nucleotide sequence: TGTGCCAGCACCAGAAACAGGGGTGAGACCCAGTACTTC. Translated, it gives CASTRNRGETQYF.

The J gene is TRBJ2-2, the V gene TRBV9; perhaps TRBD1 as D (5 bases). CDR3 length: 15 amino acids. The germline gives CDR1 SGDLS, CDR2 YYNGEE. V lost 2 bases, J lost 2 bases, and 10 bases lay in between. CDR3 region: CASSVGLGNTGELFF. CDR3 bases: TGTGCCAGCAGCGTGGGGCTTGGAAACACCGGGGAGCTGTTTTTT.

This clonotype has just a few counts. The rearrangement uses TRBV30 and TRBJ2-7; 7 bases match TRBD2. V was clipped by 4 bases and J by 0 bases; unmatched bases: 9. The CDR3 has 15 amino acids. Looked up from germline, CDR1 is GTSNPN and CDR2 is SVGIG (reference sequence). CDR3 nucleotide sequence: TGTGCCTGGATTAGGGGAGCGGGACCCTCCTACGAGCAGTACTTC. Translation: CAWIRGAGPSYEQYF.

The V call is TRBV5-1, the J call TRBJ2-7, with 8 bases lining up with TRBD1. The J segment lost 5 bases and the V segment lost 0 bases, leaving 7 bases of the junction unmatched. Germline CDR1 is SGHRS and CDR2 is YFSETQ. This CDR3 is built from 15 residues. The CDR3 loop is CASSLEGRGRHEQYF. The DNA for the CDR3 is TGCGCCAGCAGCTTGGAAGGCAGGGGGCGGCACGAGCAGTACTTC.

This clonotype was seen more than once but under ten times. This chain links TRBV12-3 or TRBV12-4 with TRBJ2-5; the D gene is possibly TRBD1 (5 bases). The CDR3 totals 16 residues. V shed 0 bases and J shed 7 bases, with 18 bases lying between them. The CDR3: CASSLAPMTAIGTQYF. DNA of the CDR3: TGTGCCAGCAGTTTAGCGCCGATGACAGCTATCGGGACCCAGTACTTC.

The chain links TRBV4-1 to TRBJ2-3, with TRBD1 matching over 8 bases. The V gene end was trimmed by 1 base and the J gene end by 6 bases; junction bases not matched to a gene: 12. CDR3 length: 17 amino acids. Germline values: CDR1 MGHRA, CDR2 YSYEKL. The CDR3 DNA reads as TGCGCCAGCAGCCAAGGCCCGACAGGGGCCAGTTTGGATACGCAGTATTTT. It translates to CASSQGPTGASLDTQYF.

This chain joins TRBV28 and TRBJ2-1, with 8 bases aligning to TRBD1. This CDR3 contains 14 residues. V dropped 6 bases and J dropped 5; count of bases not matched to a gene: 6. Germline V gene data show CDR1 as MDHEN and CDR2 as SYDVKM. CDR3 in DNA: TGTGCCAGCAGAAAACAGGGGGAAAACAATGAGCAGTTCTTC. Translated: CASRKQGENNEQFF.

V and J are TRBV3-1 and TRBJ2-5; unclear D gene. The CDR3 sequence is 16 residues long. V shed 0 bases and J shed 1 base, with 12 bases lying between them. Germline CDR1 LGHDT, CDR2 YNNKEL (reference sequence). For the CDR3, the DNA is TGTGCCAGCAGCCAAGATCCAACAGATTTCCAAGAGACCCAGTACTTC. Protein product: CASSQDPTDFQETQYF.

This clonotype was picked up a small number of times. The chain is built from TRBV5-1 and TRBJ2-6; the D gene is possibly TRBD1 (6 bases). The CDR3 contains 15 residues. V was pared by 4 bases and J by 4 bases, with 12 bases between. Germline V CDR1 and CDR2: SGHRS, YFSETQ. The DNA of the CDR3 is TGCGCCAGCAGCCCACAGGGTTCCGGGGCCAACGTCCTGACTTTC. It translates to CASSPQGSGANVLTF.

The chain uses TRBV4-1 and TRBJ2-7; D might be TRBD1 (5 bases). V lost 0 bases, J lost 2 bases, and 17 bases lay in between. Germline V CDR1 and CDR2: MGHRA, YSYEKL. The CDR3 spans 17 residues. In DNA, the CDR3 is TGCGCCAGCAGCCAAGAGTCGACCAGGGCCGGAACCTACGAGCAGTACTTC. It codes for CASSQESTRAGTYEQYF.

This clonotype turned up a few times. The rearrangement uses TRBV11-2 and TRBJ2-7; a possible D gene is TRBD2 (6 bases). The CDR3 is made up of 14 amino acids. V was trimmed by 1 base and J by 3 bases, leaving 10 bases between them. CDR1 and CDR2 from the germline V gene are SGHAT and FQNNGV. The CDR3 protein is CASSLVVGSYEQYF. The DNA of the CDR3 is TGTGCCAGCAGCTTAGTTGTCGGGAGCTACGAGCAGTACTTC.

This clonotype was picked up a small number of times. The chain has TRBV5-1 and TRBJ1-2, with TRBD1 identical over 9 bases. With V trimmed by 0 bases and J by 3 bases, 0 bases remained unmatched. CDR3 length equals 14 residues. Germline CDR1 and CDR2: SGHRS and YFSETQ. The CDR3 protein is CASSLGDRDYGYTF. For the CDR3, the DNA is TGCGCCAGCAGCTTGGGGGACAGGGACTATGGCTACACCTTC.

This clonotype was detected ten times or more. This rearrangement joins TRBV7-9 to TRBJ2-7, with D maybe TRBD1 (6 bases). Trimming shortened V by 5 bases and J by 7 bases, and 15 bases separated the two germline ends. The germline V gene encodes CDR1 SEHNR and CDR2 FQNEAQ (reference sequence). The CDR3 sequence is 13 residues long. The CDR3 nucleotides are TGTGCCAGCAGCCCCGGACCCAGGGGAGAGCAGTACTTC. Its protein is CASSPGPRGEQYF.

This rearrangement joins TRBV20-1 to TRBJ2-5; D is possibly TRBD1 (5 bases). Germline values: CDR1 DFQATT, CDR2 SNEGSKA (reference sequence). Trimming pared 6 bases from V and 2 bases from J, leaving 10 bases between. The CDR3 loop spans 12 amino acids. CDR3 nucleotides: TGCAGTGCAAGGACACTTCAAGAGACCCAGTACTTC. Protein: CSARTLQETQYF.